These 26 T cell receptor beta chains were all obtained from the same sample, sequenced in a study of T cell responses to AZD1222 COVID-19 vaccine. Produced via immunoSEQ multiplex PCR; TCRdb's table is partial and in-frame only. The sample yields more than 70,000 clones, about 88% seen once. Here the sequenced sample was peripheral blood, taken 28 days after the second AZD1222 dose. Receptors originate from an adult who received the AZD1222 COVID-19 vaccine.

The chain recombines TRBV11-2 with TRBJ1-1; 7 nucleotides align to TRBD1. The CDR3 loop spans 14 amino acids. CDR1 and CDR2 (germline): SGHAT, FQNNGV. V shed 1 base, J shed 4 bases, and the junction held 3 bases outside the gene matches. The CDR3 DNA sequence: TGTGCCAGCAGCTTAGGACAGGGAGGCACTGAAGCTTTCTTT. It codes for CASSLGQGGTEAFF.

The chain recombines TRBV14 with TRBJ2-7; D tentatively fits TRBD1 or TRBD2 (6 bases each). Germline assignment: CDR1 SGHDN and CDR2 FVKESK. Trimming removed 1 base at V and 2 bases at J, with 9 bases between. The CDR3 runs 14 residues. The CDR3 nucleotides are TGTGCCAGCAGCCAAGGGAGGGGGGCCTACGAGCAGTACTTC. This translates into CASSQGRGAYEQYF. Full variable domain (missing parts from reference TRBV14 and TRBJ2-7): EAGVTQFPSHSVIEKGQTVTLRCDPISGHDNLYWYRRVMGKEIKFLLHFVKESKQDESGMPNNRFLAERTGGTYSTLKVQPAELEDSGVYFCASSQGRGAYEQYFGPGTRLTVT.

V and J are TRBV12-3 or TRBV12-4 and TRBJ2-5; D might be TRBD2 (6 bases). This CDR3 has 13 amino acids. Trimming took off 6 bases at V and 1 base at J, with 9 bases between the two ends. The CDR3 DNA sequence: TGTGCCAGCAGCCGGGACTTCCAAGAGACCCAGTACTTC. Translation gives CASSRDFQETQYF.

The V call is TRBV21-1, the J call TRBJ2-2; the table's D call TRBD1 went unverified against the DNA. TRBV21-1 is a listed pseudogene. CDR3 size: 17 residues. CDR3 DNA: TGTGCCAGCAGCAAATCCAGGGGGCGCGGGTCAACCGGGGAGCTGTTTTTT. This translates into CASSKSRGRGSTGELFF.

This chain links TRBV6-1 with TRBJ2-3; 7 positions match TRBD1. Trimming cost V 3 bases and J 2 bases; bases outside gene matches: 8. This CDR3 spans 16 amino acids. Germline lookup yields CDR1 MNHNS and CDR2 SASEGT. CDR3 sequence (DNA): TGTGCCAGCAGTGAGAACCGGGACAGACCCACAGATACGCAGTATTTT. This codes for CASSENRDRPTDTQYF.

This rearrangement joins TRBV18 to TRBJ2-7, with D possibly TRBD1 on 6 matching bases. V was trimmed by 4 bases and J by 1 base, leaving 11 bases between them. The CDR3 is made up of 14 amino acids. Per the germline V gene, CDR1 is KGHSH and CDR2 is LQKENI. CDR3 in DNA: TGTGCCAGCTCACAGACGACAGGTTCCTACGAGCAGTACTTC. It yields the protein CASSQTTGSYEQYF.

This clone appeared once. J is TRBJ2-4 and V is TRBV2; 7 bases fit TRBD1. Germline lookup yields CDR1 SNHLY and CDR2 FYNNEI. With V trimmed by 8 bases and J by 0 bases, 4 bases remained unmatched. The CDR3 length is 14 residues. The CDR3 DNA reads TGTGCCAGCGGGGGACAGCTAGCCAAAAACATTCAGTACTTC. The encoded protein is CASGGQLAKNIQYF.

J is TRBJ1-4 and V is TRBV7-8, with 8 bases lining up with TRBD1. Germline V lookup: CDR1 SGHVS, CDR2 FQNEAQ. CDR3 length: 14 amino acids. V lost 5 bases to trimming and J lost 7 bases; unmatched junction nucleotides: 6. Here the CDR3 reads CASSRDRSSEKLFF. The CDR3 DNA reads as TGTGCCAGCAGCCGGGACAGGTCAAGTGAAAAACTGTTTTTT.

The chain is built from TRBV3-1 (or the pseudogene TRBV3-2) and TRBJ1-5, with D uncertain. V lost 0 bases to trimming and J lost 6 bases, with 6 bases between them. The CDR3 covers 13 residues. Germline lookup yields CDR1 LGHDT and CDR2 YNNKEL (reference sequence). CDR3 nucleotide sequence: TGTGCCAGCAGCCAAGATATTCGTCAGCCCCAGCATTTT. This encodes CASSQDIRQPQHF.

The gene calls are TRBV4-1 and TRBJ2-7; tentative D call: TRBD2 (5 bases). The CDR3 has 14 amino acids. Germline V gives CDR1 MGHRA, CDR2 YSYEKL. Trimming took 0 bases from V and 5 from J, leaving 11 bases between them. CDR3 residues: CASSQDLTNHEQYF. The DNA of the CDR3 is TGCGCCAGCAGCCAAGATTTGACTAACCACGAGCAGTACTTC.

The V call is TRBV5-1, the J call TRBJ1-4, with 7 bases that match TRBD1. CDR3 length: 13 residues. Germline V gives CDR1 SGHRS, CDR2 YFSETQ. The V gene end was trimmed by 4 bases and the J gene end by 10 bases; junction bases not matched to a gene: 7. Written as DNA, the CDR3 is TGCGCCAGCAGCCCTGAGAGGACAGGAAAACTGTTTTTT. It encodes CASSPERTGKLFF.

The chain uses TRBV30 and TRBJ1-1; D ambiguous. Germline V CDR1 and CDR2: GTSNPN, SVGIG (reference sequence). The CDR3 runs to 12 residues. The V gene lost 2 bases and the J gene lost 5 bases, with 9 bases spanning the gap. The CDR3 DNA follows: TGTGCCTGGAGTCGTGGGTCGACTGAAGCTTTCTTT. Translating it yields CAWSRGSTEAFF.

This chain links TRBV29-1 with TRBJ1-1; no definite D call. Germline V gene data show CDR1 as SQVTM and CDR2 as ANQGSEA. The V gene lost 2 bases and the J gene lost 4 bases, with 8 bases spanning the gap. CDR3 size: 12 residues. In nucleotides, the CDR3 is TGCAGCGTTGAACTTACGGCCACTGAAGCTTTCTTT. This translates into CSVELTATEAFF.

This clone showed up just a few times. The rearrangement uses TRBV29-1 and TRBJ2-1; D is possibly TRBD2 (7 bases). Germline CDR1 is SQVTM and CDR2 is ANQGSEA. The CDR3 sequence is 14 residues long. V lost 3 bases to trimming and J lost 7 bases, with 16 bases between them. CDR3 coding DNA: TGCAGCGTTGATGGCGGGGGCCCAATAAATGAGCAGTTCTTC. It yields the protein CSVDGGGPINEQFF.

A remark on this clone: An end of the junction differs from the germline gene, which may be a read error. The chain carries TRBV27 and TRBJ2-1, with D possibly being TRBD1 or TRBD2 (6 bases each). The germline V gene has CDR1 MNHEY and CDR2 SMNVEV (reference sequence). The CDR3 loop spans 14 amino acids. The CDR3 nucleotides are TGTGCCAGCCGAGGGGGGTTCTCCAACAATGAGCAGTTCTTC. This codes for CASRGGFSNNEQFF.

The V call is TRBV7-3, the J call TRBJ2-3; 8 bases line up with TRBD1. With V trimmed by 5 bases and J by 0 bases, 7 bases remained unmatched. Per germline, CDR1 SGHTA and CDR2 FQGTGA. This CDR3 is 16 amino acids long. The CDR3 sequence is CASSPDRGISTDTQYF. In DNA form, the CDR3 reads TGTGCCAGCAGCCCAGACAGGGGCATAAGCACAGATACGCAGTATTTT. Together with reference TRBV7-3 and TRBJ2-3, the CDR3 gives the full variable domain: GAGVSQTPSNKVTEKGKYVELRCDPISGHTALYWYRQSLGQGPEFLIYFQGTGAADDSGLPNDRFFAVRPEGSVSTLKIQRTERGDSAVYLCASSPDRGISTDTQYFGPGTRLTVL.

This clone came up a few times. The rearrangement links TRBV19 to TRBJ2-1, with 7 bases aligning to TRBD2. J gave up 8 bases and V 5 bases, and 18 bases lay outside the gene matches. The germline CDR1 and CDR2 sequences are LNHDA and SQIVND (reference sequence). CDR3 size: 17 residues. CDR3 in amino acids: CASSSTWTRGGVDEQFF. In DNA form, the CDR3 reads TGTGCCAGTAGTTCCACGTGGACTAGGGGTGGGGTCGATGAGCAGTTCTTC.

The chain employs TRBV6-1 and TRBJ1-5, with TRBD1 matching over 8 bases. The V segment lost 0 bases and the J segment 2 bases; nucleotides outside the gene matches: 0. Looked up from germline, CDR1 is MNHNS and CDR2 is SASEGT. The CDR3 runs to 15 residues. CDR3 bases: TGTGCCAGCAGTGAAGCGGGACAGGGCAATCAGCCCCAGCATTTT. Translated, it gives CASSEAGQGNQPQHF.

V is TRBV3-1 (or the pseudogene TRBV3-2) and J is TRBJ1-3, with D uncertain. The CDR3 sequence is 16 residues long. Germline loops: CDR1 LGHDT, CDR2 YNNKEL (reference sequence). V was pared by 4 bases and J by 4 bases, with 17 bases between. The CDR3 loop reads CASSRRYRTRGNTIYF. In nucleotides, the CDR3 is TGTGCCAGCAGCCGTCGTTATCGCACGCGGGGAAACACCATATATTTT.

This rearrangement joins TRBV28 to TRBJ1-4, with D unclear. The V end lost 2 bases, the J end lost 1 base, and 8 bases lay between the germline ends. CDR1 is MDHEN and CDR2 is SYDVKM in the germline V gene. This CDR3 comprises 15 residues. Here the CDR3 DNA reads TGTGCCAGCAGTTTAGACACTTTAACTAATGAAAAACTGTTTTTT. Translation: CASSLDTLTNEKLFF.

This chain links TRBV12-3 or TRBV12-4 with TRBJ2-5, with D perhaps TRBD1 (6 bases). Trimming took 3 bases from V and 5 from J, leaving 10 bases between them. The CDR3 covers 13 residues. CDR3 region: CASSLGAWETQYF. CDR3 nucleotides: TGTGCCAGCAGTTTGGGGGCGTGGGAGACCCAGTACTTC.

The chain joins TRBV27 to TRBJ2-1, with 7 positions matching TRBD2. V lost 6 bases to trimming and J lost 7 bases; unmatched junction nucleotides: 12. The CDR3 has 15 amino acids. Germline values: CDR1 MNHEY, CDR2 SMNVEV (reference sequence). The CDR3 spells CASSPPGGPHNEQFF. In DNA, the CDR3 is TGTGCCAGCAGCCCCCCGGGGGGTCCTCATAATGAGCAGTTCTTC.

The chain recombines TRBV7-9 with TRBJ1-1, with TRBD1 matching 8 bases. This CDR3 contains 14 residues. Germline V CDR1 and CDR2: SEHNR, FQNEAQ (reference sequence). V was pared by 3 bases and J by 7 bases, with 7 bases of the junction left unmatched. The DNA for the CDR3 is TGTGCCAGCAGCTTTATCAGGGGGCATAGTGAAGCTTTCTTT. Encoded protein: CASSFIRGHSEAFF.

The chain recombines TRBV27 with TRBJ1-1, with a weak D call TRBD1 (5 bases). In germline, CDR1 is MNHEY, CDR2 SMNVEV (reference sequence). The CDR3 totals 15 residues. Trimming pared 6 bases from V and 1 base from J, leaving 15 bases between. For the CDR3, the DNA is TGTGCCAGCAGGCAGGGATTTCCCAAGAACACTGAAGCTTTCTTT. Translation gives CASRQGFPKNTEAFF.

CDR3 DNA sequence: TGTGCCAGCAGCTTAGTGAGGTCGGGCTATGGCTACACCTTC. This encodes CASSLVRSGYGYTF. The chain links TRBV7-2 to TRBJ1-2; D call uncertain. The V and J ends lost 1 base and 4 bases respectively, with 10 bases between them. The CDR3 extends over 14 amino acids. Germline values: CDR1 SGHTA, CDR2 FQGNSA.

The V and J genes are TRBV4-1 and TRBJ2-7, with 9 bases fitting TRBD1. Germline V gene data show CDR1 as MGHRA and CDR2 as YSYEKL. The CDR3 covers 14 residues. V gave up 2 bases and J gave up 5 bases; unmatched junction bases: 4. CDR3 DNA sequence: TGCGCCAGCAGCCAACTAACAGGGGGCAACGAGCAGTACTTC. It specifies CASSQLTGGNEQYF.